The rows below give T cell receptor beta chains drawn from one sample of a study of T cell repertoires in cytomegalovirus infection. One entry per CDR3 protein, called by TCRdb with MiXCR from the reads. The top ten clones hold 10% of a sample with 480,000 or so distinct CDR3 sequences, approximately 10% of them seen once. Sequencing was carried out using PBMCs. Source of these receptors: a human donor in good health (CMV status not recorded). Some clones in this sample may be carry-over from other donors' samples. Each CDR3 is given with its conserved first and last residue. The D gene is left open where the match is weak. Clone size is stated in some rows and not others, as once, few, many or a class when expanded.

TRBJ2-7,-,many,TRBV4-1,TGCGCCAGCAGCCAACTGATAACAGTGCCCTACGAGCAGTACTTC,CASSQLITVPYEQYF
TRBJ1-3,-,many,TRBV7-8,TGTGCCAGCAGCCAATTAGGCAGGCTAAACACCATATATTTT,CASSQLGRLNTIYF
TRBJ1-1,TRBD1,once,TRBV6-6,TGTGCCAGCAGTTATGGGGACAGCATGAACACTGAGGCTTTCTTT,CASSYGDSMNTEAFF
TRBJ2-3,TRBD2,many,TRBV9,TGTGCCAGCAGCCCGGGACTAGCGGGGGACTCCACAGATACGCAGTATTTT,CASSPGLAGDSTDTQYF
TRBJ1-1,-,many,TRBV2,TGTGCCAGCAGTGAATTGGTGAACACTGAAGCTTTCTTT,CASSELVNTEAFF
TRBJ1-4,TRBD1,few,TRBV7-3,TGTGCCAGCATACAGGGACAGACTAATGAAAAACTGTTTTTT,CASIQGQTNEKLFF
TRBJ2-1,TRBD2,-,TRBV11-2,TGTGCCAGCAGCTTAGCTAGCGGGGGGGGTTCCTACAATGAGCAGTTCTTC,CASSLASGGGSYNEQFF
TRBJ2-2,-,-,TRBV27,TGTGCCAGCAGCCTAGGTTACGCCGGGGAGCTGTTTTTT,CASSLGYAGELFF
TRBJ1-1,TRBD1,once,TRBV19,TGTGCCACCACCGACAGGGGTAGGATGAACACTGAAGCTTTCTTT,CATTDRGRMNTEAFF
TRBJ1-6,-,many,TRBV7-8,TGTGCCAGCAGCTTAGACGGGGGTAATTCACCCCTCCACTTT,CASSLDGGNSPLHF
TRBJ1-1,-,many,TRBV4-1,TGCGCCAGCAGCCAAGATAGTCAGGGGCGATGGAACACTGAAGCTTTCTTT,CASSQDSQGRWNTEAFF
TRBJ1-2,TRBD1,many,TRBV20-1,TGCAGTGCTAGAGAGGGGACAGGGGTCGGCTACACCTTC,CSAREGTGVGYTF
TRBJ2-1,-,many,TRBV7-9,TGTGCCAGCAGCAGCGTAGGGGCGGGTCTAGACAATGAGCAGTTCTTC,CASSSVGAGLDNEQFF
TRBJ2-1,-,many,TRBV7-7,TGTGCCAGCAGCTTAGGTCCTGTGAATGAGCAGTTCTTC,CASSLGPVNEQFF
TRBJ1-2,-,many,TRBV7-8,TGTGCCAGCAGCTTAGCAGGGGCGGTCGGAGGCTACACCTTC,CASSLAGAVGGYTF
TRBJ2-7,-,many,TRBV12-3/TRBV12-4,TGTGCCAGCAGGTTGACTAGTAAGGCGTCCTACGAGCAGTACTTC,CASRLTSKASYEQYF
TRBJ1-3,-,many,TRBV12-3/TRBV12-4,TGTGCCAGCCGTCTCTTAGGGGCCGGAAACACCATATATTTT,CASRLLGAGNTIYF
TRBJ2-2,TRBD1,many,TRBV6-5,TGTGCCAGCAGACCTGGACAGGGGTGGAACACCGGGGAGCTGTTTTTT,CASRPGQGWNTGELFF
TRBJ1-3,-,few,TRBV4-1,TGCGCCAGCAGCCGTTACGCAACCTCTGGAAACACCATATATTTT,CASSRYATSGNTIYF
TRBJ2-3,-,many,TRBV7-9,TGTGCCAGCAGGTCAGCAGGGGATACGCAGTATTTT,CASRSAGDTQYF
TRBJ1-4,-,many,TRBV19,TGTGCCAGTAGTATAGCCTCCACTAATGAAAAACTGTTTTTT,CASSIASTNEKLFF
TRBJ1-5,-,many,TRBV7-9,TGTGCCAGCAGCTGGTTCAATCAGCCCCAGCATTTT,CASSWFNQPQHF
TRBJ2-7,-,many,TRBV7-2,TGTGCCAGCTCCCAAAGAGGGACCGAGCAGTACTTC,CASSQRGTEQYF
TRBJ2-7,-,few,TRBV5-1,TGCGCCAGCAGTTCAGACTCGTTCTACGAGCAGTACTTC,CASSSDSFYEQYF
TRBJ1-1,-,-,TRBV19,TGTGCCAGTAGTCCCCACCAGGGGAACACTGAAGCTTTCTTT,CASSPHQGNTEAFF
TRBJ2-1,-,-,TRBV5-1,TGCGCCAGCAGCTTATCTTTACAGGGCCGGCGTGGCAATGAGCAGTTCTTC,CASSLSLQGRRGNEQFF
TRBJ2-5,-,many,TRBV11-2,TGTGCCAGCAGCTTAGATCTGGGAGGAGGGGAGACCCAGTACTTC,CASSLDLGGGETQYF
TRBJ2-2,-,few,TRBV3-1,TGTGCCAGCAGCCAAGATGGTGTCGGGGAGCTGTTTTTT,CASSQDGVGELFF
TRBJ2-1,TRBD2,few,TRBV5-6,TGTGCCAGCACCCGGCGGCGGGAGTGGGAGAATGAGCAGTTCTTC,CASTRRREWENEQFF
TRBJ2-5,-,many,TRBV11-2,TGTGCCAGCAGCCTCCAGTCGGGGGAGACCCAGTACTTC,CASSLQSGETQYF
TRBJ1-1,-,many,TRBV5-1,TGCGCCAGCAGTTTGGCACCCACCACGAACACTGAAGCTTTCTTT,CASSLAPTTNTEAFF
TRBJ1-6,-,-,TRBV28,TGTGCCAGCACTTCCCTCCTCGGCGATGGATCACCCCTCCACTTT,CASTSLLGDGSPLHF
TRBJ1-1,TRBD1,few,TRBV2,TGTGCCAGCAGCGAACTCGGACAGGGAGCTGAAGCTTTCTTT,CASSELGQGAEAFF
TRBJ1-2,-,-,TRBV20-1,TGCAGTGCTAGAGATCTAGGGAGACAGCAGTTATATGGCTACACCTTC,CSARDLGRQQLYGYTF
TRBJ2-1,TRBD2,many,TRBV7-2,TGTGCCAGCAGCTCCCTGATAGCGGGAGCCGACAATGAGCAGTTCTTC,CASSSLIAGADNEQFF
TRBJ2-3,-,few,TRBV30,TGTGCCTGGAGCCTTGATACGCAGTATTTT,CAWSLDTQYF
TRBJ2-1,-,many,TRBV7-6,TGTGCCAGCAGCTTGGAGGGGGGGGGCCTTAACAATGAGCAGTTCTTC,CASSLEGGGLNNEQFF
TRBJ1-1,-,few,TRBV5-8,TGTGCCAGCACCTCCCCCCTGAACACTGAAGCTTTCTTT,CASTSPLNTEAFF
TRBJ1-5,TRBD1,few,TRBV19,TGTGCCAGTAGTATAGGACAGGGAGGAAGCCCCCAGCATTTT,CASSIGQGGSPQHF
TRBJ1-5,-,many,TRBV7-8,TGTGCCAGCAGTGGGAGCAATCAGCCCCAGCATTTT,CASSGSNQPQHF
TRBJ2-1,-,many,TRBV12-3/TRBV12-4,TGTGCCAGCAGTACCGGGACTCCAACCCCCAATGAGCAGTTCTTC,CASSTGTPTPNEQFF
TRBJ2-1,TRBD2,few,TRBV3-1,TGTGCCAGCAGCCTCACTAGCGGGGGGACCTCATCCTACAATGAGCAGTTCTTC,CASSLTSGGTSSYNEQFF
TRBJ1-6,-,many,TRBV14,TGTGCCAGCAGCCAAGGGCACTTGGGGATGATCGGGGCCAATTCACCCCTCCACTTT,CASSQGHLGMIGANSPLHF
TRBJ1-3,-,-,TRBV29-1,TGCAGCGTTGAAAACAGGAGCTCTGGAAACACCATATATTTT,CSVENRSSGNTIYF
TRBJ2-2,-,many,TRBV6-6,TGTGCCAGCAGTTACTTAAACACCGGGGAGCTGTTTTTT,CASSYLNTGELFF
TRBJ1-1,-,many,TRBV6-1,TGTGCCAGCAGTGGACGAGGGGGGGGTCTCACTGAAGCTTTCTTT,CASSGRGGGLTEAFF
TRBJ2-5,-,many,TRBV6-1,TGTGCCAGCAGTGAGATCCCGGGGACCGGGGAGACCCAGTACTTC,CASSEIPGTGETQYF
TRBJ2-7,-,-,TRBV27,TGTGCCAGCACCCGATATGGGGGTGACGAGCAGTACTTC,CASTRYGGDEQYF
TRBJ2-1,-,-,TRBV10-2,TGCGCCAGCAGTGATGGGGGGGCGTACTACAATGAGCAGTTCTTC,CASSDGGAYYNEQFF
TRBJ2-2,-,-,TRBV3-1,TGTGCCAGCAGCCCGCCTCGCCACACCGGGGAGCTGTTTTTT,CASSPPRHTGELFF
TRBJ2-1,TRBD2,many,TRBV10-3,TGTGCCATCAGTGCCGGGACTAGCGGGAGAAGAGGCGACAATGAGCAGTTCTTC,CAISAGTSGRRGDNEQFF
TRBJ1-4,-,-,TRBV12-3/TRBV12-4,TGTGCCAGCACCCCATACCGTAGGGAGCAGGCCGACGAAAAACTGTTTTTT,CASTPYRREQADEKLFF